This T cell receptor beta chain is from a study of cytomegalovirus exposure and HLA in healthy donors. PCR was performed using 60 Vbeta and 13 Jbeta primers. Libraries were prepared by immunoSEQ multiplex PCR; TCRdb keeps only in-frame clonotypes and omits some of them. The sample shows about 120,000 clones, roughly 9.9% of them seen only once. The V end was cut by 1 base, the J end by 4 bases, with 13 bases between. This CDR3 is 15 amino acids long. In germline, CDR1 is SGHTA, CDR2 FQGNSA. The sequence came from a man in his thirties or forties in good health and CMV-seronegative. The chain has TRBV7-2 and TRBJ1-2; no reliable D call. The material sequenced was PBMCs. CDR3 protein: CASSLDPGGRYGYTF. CDR3 DNA: TGTGCCAGCAGCTTAGACCCAGGAGGCCGCTATGGCTACACCTTC.